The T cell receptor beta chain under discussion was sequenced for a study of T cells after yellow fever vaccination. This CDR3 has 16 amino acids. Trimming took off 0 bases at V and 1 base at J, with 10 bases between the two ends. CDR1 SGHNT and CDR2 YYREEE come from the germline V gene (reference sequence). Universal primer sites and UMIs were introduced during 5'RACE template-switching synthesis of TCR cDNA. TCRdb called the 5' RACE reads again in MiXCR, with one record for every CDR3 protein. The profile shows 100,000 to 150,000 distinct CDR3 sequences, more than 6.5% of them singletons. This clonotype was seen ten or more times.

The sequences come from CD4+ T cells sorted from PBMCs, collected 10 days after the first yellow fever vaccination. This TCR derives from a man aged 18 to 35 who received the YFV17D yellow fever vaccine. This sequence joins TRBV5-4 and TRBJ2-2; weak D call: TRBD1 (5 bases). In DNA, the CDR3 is TGTGCCAGCAGCTTGGTGCAGGGTCGGAACACCGGGGAGCTGTTTTTT. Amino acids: CASSLVQGRNTGELFF.